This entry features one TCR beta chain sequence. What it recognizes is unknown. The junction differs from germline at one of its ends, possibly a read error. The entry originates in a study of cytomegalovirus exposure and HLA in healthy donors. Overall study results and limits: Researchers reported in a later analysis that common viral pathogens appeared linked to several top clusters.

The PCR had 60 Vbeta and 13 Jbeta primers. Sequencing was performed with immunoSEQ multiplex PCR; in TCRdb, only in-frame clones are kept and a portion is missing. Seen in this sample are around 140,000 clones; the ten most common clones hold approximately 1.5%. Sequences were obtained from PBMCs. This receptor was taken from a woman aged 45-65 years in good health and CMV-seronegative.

The CDR3 nucleotides are TGTGCCAGTAGCGATGGGCCGCAGCCCAAGCATTTT. This translates into CASSDGPQPKHF. This chain uses TRBV19 with TRBJ1-5, with D hard to call. This CDR3 comprises 12 residues. Per germline, CDR1 LNHDA and CDR2 SQIVND (reference sequence).